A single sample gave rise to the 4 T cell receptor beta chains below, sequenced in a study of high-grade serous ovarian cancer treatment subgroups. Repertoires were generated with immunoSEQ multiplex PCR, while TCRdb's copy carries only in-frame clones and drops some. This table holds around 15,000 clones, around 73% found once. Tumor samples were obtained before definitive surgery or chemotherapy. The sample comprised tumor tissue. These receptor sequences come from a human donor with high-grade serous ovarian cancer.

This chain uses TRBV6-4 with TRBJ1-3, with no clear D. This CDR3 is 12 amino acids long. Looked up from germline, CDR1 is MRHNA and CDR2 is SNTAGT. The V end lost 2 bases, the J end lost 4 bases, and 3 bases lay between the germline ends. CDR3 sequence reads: CASSDRGNTIYF. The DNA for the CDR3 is TGTGCCAGCAGTGACAGGGGAAACACCATATATTTT.

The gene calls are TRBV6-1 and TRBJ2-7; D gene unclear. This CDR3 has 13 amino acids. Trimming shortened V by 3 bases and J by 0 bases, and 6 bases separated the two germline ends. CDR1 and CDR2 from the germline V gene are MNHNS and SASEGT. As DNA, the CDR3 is TGTGCCAGCAGTGAGAACACCTCCTACGAGCAGTACTTC. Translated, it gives CASSENTSYEQYF.

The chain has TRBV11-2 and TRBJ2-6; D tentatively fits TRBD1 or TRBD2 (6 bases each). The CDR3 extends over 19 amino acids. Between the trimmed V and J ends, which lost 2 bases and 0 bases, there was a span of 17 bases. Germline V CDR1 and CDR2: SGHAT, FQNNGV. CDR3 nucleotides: TGTGCCAGCAGCTTACGGGGCAGGGGAGGTCTCTCTGGGGCCAACGTCCTGACTTTC. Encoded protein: CASSLRGRGGLSGANVLTF.

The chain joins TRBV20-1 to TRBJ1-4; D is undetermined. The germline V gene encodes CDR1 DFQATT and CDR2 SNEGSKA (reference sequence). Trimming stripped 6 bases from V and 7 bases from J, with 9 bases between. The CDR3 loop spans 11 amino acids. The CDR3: CSARWGEKLFF. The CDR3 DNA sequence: TGCAGTGCCAGATGGGGTGAAAAACTGTTTTTT.